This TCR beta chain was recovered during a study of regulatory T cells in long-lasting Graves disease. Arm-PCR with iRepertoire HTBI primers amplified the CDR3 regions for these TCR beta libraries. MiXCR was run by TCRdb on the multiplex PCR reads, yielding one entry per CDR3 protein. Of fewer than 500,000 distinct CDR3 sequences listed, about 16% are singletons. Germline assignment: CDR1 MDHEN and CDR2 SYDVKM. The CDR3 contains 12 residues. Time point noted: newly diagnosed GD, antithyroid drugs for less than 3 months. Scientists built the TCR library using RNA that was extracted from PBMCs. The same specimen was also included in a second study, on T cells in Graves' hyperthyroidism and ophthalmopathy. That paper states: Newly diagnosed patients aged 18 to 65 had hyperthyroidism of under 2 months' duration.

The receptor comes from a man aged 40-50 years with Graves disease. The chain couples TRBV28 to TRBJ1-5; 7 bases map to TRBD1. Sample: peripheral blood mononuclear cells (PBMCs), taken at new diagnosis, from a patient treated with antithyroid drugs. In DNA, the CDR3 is TGTGCAGGACAGGAGGGGAATCAGCCCCAGCATTTT. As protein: CAGQEGNQPQHF.